Presented here are 14 T cell receptor beta chains from one specimen sequenced in a study of identical twins listed by TCRdb under 2016. The protocol used for the library was 5' RACE. The sample was run on an Illumina HiSeq 2000. TCRdb trimmed public reads at Q25 via fastp, called clones via MiXCR and kept in-frame beta chains. Each entry is one CDR3 protein sequence, shown with its most common DNA and genes. This sample holds 1,800,000 or so distinct CDR3 sequences; about 32% were observed only once. About 0.25% of the sample is taken by the ten largest. The sequencing input was cord blood. These TCRs come from a newborn girl in good health.

This clonotype was recorded a few times. The chain uses TRBV7-9 and TRBJ2-1; the D gene is possibly TRBD2 (6 bases). The CDR3 is 18 residues long. CDR1 is SEHNR, CDR2 FQNEAQ, per germline (reference sequence). Trimming shortened V by 0 bases and J by 0 bases, and 15 bases separated the two germline ends. The CDR3 spells CASSLAGGLGSSYNEQFF. For the CDR3, the DNA is TGTGCCAGCAGCTTAGCGGGAGGCTTAGGCAGCTCCTACAATGAGCAGTTCTTC.

The chain recombines TRBV7-2 with TRBJ1-2, with 8 bases matching TRBD1. CDR3 length: 16 residues. V lost 3 bases and J lost 3; bases outside the gene matches: 9. Germline lookup yields CDR1 SGHTA and CDR2 FQGNSA. This CDR3 reads CASSFPGTGGDYGYTF. For the CDR3, the DNA is TGTGCCAGCAGCTTTCCCGGGACAGGCGGCGACTATGGCTACACCTTC.

This clonotype has a handful of counts. The V and J genes are TRBV27 and TRBJ1-2; D is ambiguous. The V end was cut by 5 bases, the J end by 0 bases, with 13 bases between. This CDR3 region has 15 residues. The germline CDR1 and CDR2 sequences are MNHEY and SMNVEV (reference sequence). For the CDR3, the DNA is TGTGCCAGCAGTCCGCTCGGGTCATCTAACTATGGCTACACCTTC. The encoded protein is CASSPLGSSNYGYTF.

The rearrangement uses TRBV15 and TRBJ1-5; D is ambiguous. Germline values: CDR1 LNHNV, CDR2 YYDKDF (reference sequence). The CDR3 consists of 15 residues. V lost 0 bases to trimming and J lost 7 bases, with 13 bases between them. In nucleotides, the CDR3 is TGTGCCACCAGCAGAGACCTGGGGAAGGGACAGCCCCAGCATTTT. It specifies CATSRDLGKGQPQHF. The complete variable domain, with remaining parts taken from reference TRBV15 and TRBJ1-5, reads DAMVIQNPRYQVTQFGKPVTLSCSQTLNHNVMYWYQQKSSQAPKLLFHYYDKDFNNEADTPDNFQSRRPNTSFCFLDIRSPGLGDTAMYLCATSRDLGKGQPQHFGDGTRLSIL.

There are a few counts of this clonotype. The chain carries TRBV4-2 and TRBJ2-5; TRBD2 is a possible D gene (7 bases). Trimming took 0 bases from V and 4 from J, leaving 18 bases between them. Germline CDR1 reads LGHNA; CDR2 reads YNFKEQ. This CDR3 contains 17 residues. Here the CDR3 reads CASSQDRGGGRVETQYF. The CDR3 DNA reads TGTGCCAGCAGCCAAGATCGGGGAGGGGGAAGGGTAGAGACCCAGTACTTC.

This chain uses TRBV7-2 with TRBJ1-2; D may be TRBD1 (5 bases). Germline CDR1 and CDR2: SGHTA and FQGNSA. Trimming removed 0 bases at V and 8 bases at J, with 13 bases between. The CDR3 extends over 14 amino acids. The CDR3 protein is CASSLASTALGYTF. The CDR3 DNA reads as TGTGCCAGCAGCTTAGCGTCGACAGCTTTAGGCTACACCTTC. Looking up the rest from reference TRBV7-2 and TRBJ1-2 gives the full variable domain: GAGVSQSPSNKVTEKGKDVELRCDPISGHTALYWYRQSLGQGLEFLIYFQGNSAPDKSGLPSDRFSAERTGGSVSTLTIQRTQQEDSAVYLCASSLASTALGYTFGSGTRLTVV.

This clonotype was picked up a small number of times. V and J are TRBV28 and TRBJ2-7; the match to TRBD2 covers 9 bases. The germline V gene has CDR1 MDHEN and CDR2 SYDVKM. Unmatched junction bases numbered 12, after V lost 5 bases and J lost 7 bases. CDR3 length: 15 amino acids. The CDR3 loop is CASSTAGLAYYEQYF. Written as DNA, the CDR3 is TGTGCCAGCAGTACAGCGGGACTAGCTTACTATGAGCAGTACTTC.

The chain carries TRBV19 and TRBJ1-1; no clear D. Germline V CDR1 and CDR2: LNHDA, SQIVND (reference sequence). This CDR3 contains 13 residues. With 10 bases removed from V and 0 bases from J, the gap between germline ends came to 12 bases. The CDR3 DNA reads as TGTGCCACTAGAAGCCTGCTGAACACTGAAGCTTTCTTT. Its translation: CATRSLLNTEAFF.

The chain combines TRBV15 with TRBJ2-1; tentatively, D is TRBD1 or TRBD2 (5 bases each). CDR1 and CDR2 from the germline V gene are LNHNV and YYDKDF (reference sequence). V lost 5 bases to trimming and J lost 0 bases, with 20 bases between them. This CDR3 is 18 amino acids long. The CDR3 protein is CATSGKEGWLSSYNEQFF. The CDR3 coding sequence is TGTGCCACCAGCGGGAAAGAGGGGTGGCTGAGCTCCTACAATGAGCAGTTCTTC.

This clonotype came up a few times. This sequence joins TRBV6-5 and TRBJ1-4; D unresolved. Germline lookup yields CDR1 MNHEY and CDR2 SVGAGI. This CDR3 region has 15 residues. Trimming stripped 0 bases from V and 8 bases from J, with 13 bases between. DNA of the CDR3: TGTGCCAGCAGTTACTCGACGCTGCATGGGGAAAAACTGTTTTTT. Amino acid sequence: CASSYSTLHGEKLFF.

The sample holds one count of this clonotype. One end of the junction is discordant with germline, which a read error may explain. The rearrangement joins TRBV11-2 to TRBJ2-2; D might be TRBD2 (5 bases). The length of the CDR3 is 14 residues. Germline CDR1 is SGHAT and CDR2 is FQNNGV. The CDR3 nucleotides are TGTGCCAGCAGCTTTGTGGCGAACACCGGGGAGTTGTTTTTT. As protein: CASSFVANTGELFF.

In this sample, this clonotype turned up a few times. The chain carries TRBV4-1 and TRBJ1-4; TRBD1 is a possible D gene (6 bases). This CDR3 comprises 18 residues. CDR1 MGHRA and CDR2 YSYEKL come from the germline V gene. V dropped 0 bases and J dropped 8 bases, with 22 bases sitting between them. CDR3 DNA sequence: TGCGCCAGCAGCCAAGATTTTGGCGCGCCAGGGGAGTACGAAAAACTGTTTTTT. Its protein product is CASSQDFGAPGEYEKLFF.

The CDR3 nucleotides read TGCAGTGCTAGGGGGCCCGGGGTCGAGAGGGAGCTGTTTTTT. It codes for CSARGPGVERELFF. The rearrangement links TRBV20-1 to TRBJ2-2; perhaps D is TRBD1 or TRBD2 (5 bases each). Trimming pared 3 bases from V and 9 bases from J, leaving 17 bases between. This CDR3 is built from 14 residues. Germline CDR1 DFQATT, CDR2 SNEGSKA (reference sequence).

CDR3 in DNA: TGCGCCAGCAGCCGGGACGTAGGTTCCAACTATGGCTACACCTTC. This gives the protein CASSRDVGSNYGYTF. The chain employs TRBV4-1 and TRBJ1-2; D is perhaps TRBD1 (5 bases). The CDR3 covers 15 residues. Trimming took off 4 bases at V and 2 bases at J, with 14 bases between the two ends. Germline V gene sequence: CDR1 MGHRA, CDR2 YSYEKL.